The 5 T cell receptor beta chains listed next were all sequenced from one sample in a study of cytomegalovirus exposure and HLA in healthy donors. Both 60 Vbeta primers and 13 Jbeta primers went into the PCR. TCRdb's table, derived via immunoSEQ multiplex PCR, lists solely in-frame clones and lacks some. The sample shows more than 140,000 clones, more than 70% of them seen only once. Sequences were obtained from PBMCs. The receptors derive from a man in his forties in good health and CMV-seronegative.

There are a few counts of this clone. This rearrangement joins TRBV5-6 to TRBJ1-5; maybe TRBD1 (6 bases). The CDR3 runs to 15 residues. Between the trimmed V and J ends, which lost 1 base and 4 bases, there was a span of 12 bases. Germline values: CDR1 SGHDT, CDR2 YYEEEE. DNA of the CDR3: TGTGCCAGCAGCTTGTTGATGCAGGGGAATCAGCCCCAGCATTTT. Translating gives CASSLLMQGNQPQHF.

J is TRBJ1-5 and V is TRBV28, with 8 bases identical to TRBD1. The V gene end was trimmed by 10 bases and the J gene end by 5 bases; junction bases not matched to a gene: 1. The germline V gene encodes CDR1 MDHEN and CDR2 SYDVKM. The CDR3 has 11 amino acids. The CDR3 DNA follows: TGTGCCATACAGGGGGATCAGCCCCAGCATTTT. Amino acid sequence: CAIQGDQPQHF.

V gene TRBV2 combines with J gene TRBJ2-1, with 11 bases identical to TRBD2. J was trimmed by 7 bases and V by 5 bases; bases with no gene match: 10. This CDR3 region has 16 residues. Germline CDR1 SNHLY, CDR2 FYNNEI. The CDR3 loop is CASSSYLAGGRNEQFF. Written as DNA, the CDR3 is TGTGCCAGCAGTTCTTATCTAGCGGGGGGACGTAATGAGCAGTTCTTC. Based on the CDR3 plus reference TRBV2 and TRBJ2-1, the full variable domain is EPEVTQTPSHQVTQMGQEVILRCVPISNHLYFYWYRQILGQKVEFLVSFYNNEISEKSEIFDDQFSVERPDGSNFTLKIRSTKLEDSAMYFCASSSYLAGGRNEQFFGPGTRLTVL.

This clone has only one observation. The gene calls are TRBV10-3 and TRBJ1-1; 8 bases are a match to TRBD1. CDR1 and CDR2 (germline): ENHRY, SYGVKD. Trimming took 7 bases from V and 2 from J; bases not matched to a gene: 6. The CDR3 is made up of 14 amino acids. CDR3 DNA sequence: TGTGCCATCACCTCACAGGGGGTTAACACTGAAGCTTTCTTT. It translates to CAITSQGVNTEAFF.

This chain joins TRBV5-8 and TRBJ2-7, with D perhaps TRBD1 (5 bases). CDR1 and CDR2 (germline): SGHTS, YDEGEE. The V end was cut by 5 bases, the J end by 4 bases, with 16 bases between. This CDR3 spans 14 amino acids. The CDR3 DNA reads TGTGCCAGCAGTATATCAGGGTCAACTTACGAGCAGTACTTC. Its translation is CASSISGSTYEQYF.